This T cell receptor (beta chain) appears in the sequencing data of a study of blood T cell repertoires in COVID-19. Across the whole study: Samples taken during acute and convalescent COVID-19 were collected in the United States, Italy and Spain. Sample material is recorded as cDNA or gDNA derived from T cells, B-cell-depleted T cells, or PBMCs.

Per the original data handling: Amplifying reference gene primers gave estimates of nucleated cell counts. Some clones are missing from TCRdb's copy, which holds only in-frame ones; the method was immunoSEQ multiplex PCR. The V and J calls and clone size come from that table; D and trimming were worked out from the DNA. The sample has tens of thousands of clones; around 88% are singletons. Trimming removed 6 bases at V and 2 bases at J, with 20 bases between. Germline V gene lookup returns CDR1 SGHNT and CDR2 YYREEE (reference sequence). The CDR3 contains 16 residues. The sequence was collected from a woman between 65 and 79 years old with acute or convalescent COVID-19. The source material was peripheral blood. The chain combines TRBV5-4 with TRBJ1-1, with D perhaps TRBD1 (5 bases). The CDR3: CASTGPGVELNTEAFF. The CDR3 DNA reads as TGTGCCAGCACCGGGCCGGGGGTGGAACTTAACACTGAAGCTTTCTTT. Supplemented by reference TRBV5-4 and TRBJ1-1, the full variable domain reads ETGVTQSPTHLIKTRGQQVTLRCSSQSGHNTVSWYQQALGQGPQFIFQYYREEENGRGNFPPRFSGLQFPNYSSELNVNALELDDSALYLCASTGPGVELNTEAFFGQGTRLTVV.